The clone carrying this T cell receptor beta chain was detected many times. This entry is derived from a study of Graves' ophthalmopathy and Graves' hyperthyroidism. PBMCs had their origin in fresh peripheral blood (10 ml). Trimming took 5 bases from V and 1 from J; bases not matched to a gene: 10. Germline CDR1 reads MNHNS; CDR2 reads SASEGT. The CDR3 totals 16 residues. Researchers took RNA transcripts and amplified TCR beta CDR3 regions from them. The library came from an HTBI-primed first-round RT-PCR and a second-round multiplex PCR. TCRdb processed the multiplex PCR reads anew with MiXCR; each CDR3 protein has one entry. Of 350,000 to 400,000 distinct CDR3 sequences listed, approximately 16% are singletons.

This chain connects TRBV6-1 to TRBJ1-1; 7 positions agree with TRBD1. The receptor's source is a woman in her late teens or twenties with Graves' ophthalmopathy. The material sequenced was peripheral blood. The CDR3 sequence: CASSPRRQGGNTEAFF. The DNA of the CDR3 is TGTGCCAGCAGTCCCCGAAGACAGGGTGGGAACACTGAAGCTTTCTTT.